A selection of T cell receptor beta chains follows, all from one sample in a study of early T cells in non-severe SARS-CoV-2 infection. MiXCR was run by TCRdb on the 5' RACE reads, yielding one entry per CDR3 protein. The repertoire holds tens of thousands of distinct CDR3 sequences, with roughly an eighth as singletons. Sequencing input: whole blood. The receptors come from an adult who was a healthcare worker with PCR-confirmed SARS-CoV-2 infection or an uninfected control (not recorded which). Each CDR3 is given without its conserved first and last residue.

TRBV7-9	TRBJ1-2	ASSLEGDLNGYT
TRBV7-3	TRBJ2-2	ASSFAGTGELF
TRBV5-1	TRBJ2-3	ASSLDRGADTQY
TRBV29-1	TRBJ2-5	SGRDRGETQY
TRBV28	TRBJ2-2	ASSLVLAGVPYSTGELF
TRBV12-3/TRBV12-4	TRBJ1-2	ASGGGQGFYGYT
TRBV18	TRBJ2-6	ASSRVSSPGANVLT
TRBV7-6	TRBJ2-4	ASSSVSGNIQY
TRBV6-1	TRBJ2-3	ASTRELAGGTTSTDTQY
TRBV28	TRBJ2-4	ASSPPQRNIQY
TRBV7-2	TRBJ2-7	ASSPSDYSYEQY
TRBV20-1	TRBJ2-1	SARGREDYNEQF
TRBV7-7	TRBJ1-5	ASSSHRGQPQH
TRBV20-1	TRBJ1-1	SAQQGRNTEAF
TRBV10-2	TRBJ2-1	ASSRDRYQGTTNEQF
TRBV6-6	TRBJ1-5	ASSGTGNQPQH
TRBV6-2/TRBV6-3	TRBJ1-2	ASTGPGDGYT
TRBV29-1	TRBJ1-4	SVDLGMSQKLF
TRBV11-2	TRBJ2-3	ASSPSRLTSTDTQY
TRBV5-1	TRBJ2-1	ASNGQGISEQF
TRBV4-3	TRBJ1-1	ASSPDGPNTEAF
TRBV18	TRBJ2-1	ASSINTGDYNEQF
TRBV11-2	TRBJ1-1	ASRPKYTEAF
TRBV6-5	TRBJ2-1	ASTPSASGNNEQF
TRBV27	TRBJ1-2	ASSFFGGDRGNYGYT
TRBV12-3/TRBV12-4	TRBJ2-3	ASSLARPGGTDTQY
TRBV10-3	TRBJ1-4	AIRNPSFSEKLF
TRBV3-1	TRBJ1-2	ASSLTALPNYGYT
TRBV9	TRBJ2-1	ASSTSGTSGMYEQF
TRBV28	TRBJ2-7	ATGTSGSKQY
TRBV11-2	TRBJ2-5	ASSPYRETQY
TRBV29-1	TRBJ1-4	SVEDLWQGSEKLF
TRBV20-1	TRBJ1-2	SALPGQAANYGYT